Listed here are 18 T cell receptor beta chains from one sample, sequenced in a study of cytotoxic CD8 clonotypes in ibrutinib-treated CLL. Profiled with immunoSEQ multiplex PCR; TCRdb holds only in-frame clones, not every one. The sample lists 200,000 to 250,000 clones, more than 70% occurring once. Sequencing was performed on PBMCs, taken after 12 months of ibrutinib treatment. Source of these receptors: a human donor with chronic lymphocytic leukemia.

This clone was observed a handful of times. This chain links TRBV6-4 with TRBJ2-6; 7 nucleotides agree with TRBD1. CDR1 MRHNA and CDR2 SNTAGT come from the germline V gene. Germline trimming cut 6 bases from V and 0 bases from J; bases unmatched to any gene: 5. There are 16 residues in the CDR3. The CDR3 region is CASSPTGNSGANVLTF. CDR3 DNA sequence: TGTGCCAGCAGCCCGACAGGGAACTCTGGGGCCAACGTCCTGACTTTC.

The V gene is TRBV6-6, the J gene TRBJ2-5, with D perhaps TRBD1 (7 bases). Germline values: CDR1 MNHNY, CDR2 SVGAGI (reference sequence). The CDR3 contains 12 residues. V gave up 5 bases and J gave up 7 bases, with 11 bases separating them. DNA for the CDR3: TGTGCCAGCAGTCCAGGGGGAGGGACCCAGTACTTC. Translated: CASSPGGGTQYF.

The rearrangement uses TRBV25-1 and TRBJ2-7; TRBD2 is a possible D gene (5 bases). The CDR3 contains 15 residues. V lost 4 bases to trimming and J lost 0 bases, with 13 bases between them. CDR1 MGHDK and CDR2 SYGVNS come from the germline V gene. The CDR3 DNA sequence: TGTGCCAGCAGTGCCCGAGAGGGAAGCTCCTACGAGCAGTACTTC. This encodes CASSAREGSSYEQYF.

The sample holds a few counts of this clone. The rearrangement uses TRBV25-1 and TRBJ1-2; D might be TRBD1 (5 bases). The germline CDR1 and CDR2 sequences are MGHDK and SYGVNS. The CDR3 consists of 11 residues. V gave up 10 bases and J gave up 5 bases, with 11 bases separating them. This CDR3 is CATWGGYGYTF. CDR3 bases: TGTGCCACCTGGGGGGGATATGGCTACACCTTC.

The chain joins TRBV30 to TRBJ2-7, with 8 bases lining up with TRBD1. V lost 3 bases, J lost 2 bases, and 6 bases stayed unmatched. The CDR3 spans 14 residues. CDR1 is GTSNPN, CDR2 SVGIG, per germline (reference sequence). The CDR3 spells CAWSAGTGAYEQYF. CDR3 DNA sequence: TGTGCCTGGAGCGCTGGGACAGGAGCCTACGAGCAGTACTTC.

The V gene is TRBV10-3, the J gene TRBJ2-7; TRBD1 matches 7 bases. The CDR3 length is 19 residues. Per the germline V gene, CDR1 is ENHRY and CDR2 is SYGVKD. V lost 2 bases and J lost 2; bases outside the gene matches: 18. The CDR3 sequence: CAISETRDRIRQGAYEQYF. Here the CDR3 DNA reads TGTGCCATCAGTGAGACCCGGGACAGAATACGCCAGGGGGCCTACGAGCAGTACTTC.

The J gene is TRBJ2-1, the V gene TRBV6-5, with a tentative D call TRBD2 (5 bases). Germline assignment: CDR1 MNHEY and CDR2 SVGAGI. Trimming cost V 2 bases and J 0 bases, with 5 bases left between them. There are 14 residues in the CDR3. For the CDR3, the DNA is TGTGCCAGCAGTTACGACTACTCCTACAATGAGCAGTTCTTC. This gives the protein CASSYDYSYNEQFF.

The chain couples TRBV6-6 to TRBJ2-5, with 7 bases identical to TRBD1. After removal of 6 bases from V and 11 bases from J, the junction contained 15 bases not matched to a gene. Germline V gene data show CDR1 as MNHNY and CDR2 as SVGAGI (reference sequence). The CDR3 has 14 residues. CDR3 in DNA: TGTGCCAGCAGAACAGGGGCCATCATGGGAGAGCAGTACTTC. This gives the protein CASRTGAIMGEQYF.

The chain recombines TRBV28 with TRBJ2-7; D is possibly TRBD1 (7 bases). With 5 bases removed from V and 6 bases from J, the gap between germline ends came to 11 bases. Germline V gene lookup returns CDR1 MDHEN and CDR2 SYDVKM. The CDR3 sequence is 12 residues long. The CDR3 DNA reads TGTGCCAGCAGTAATCAGGGGGGCGAGCAGTACTTC. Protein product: CASSNQGGEQYF.

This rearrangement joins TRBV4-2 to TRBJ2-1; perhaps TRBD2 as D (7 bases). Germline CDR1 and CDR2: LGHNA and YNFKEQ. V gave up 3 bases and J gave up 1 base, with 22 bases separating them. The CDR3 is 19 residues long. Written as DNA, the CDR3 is TGTGCCAGCAGCCAGCCTCGGCGGGGGCCGGAAAATTCCTACAATGAGCAGTTCTTC. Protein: CASSQPRRGPENSYNEQFF.

The CDR3 region is CASGLDYEQYF. The CDR3 bases are TGTGCCAGCGGCCTAGACTACGAGCAGTACTTC. The chain employs TRBV9 and TRBJ2-7; D remains unclear. The CDR3 contains 11 residues. The germline CDR1 and CDR2 sequences are SGDLS and YYNGEE. V was cut by 7 bases and J by 3 bases, with 8 bases left in between.

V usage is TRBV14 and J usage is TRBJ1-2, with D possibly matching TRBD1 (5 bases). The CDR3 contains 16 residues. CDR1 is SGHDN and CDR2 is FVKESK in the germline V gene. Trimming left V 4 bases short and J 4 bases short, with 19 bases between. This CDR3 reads CASSPRGTSRIYGYTF. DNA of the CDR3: TGTGCCAGCAGCCCCCGGGGGACTTCTAGAATCTATGGCTACACCTTC.

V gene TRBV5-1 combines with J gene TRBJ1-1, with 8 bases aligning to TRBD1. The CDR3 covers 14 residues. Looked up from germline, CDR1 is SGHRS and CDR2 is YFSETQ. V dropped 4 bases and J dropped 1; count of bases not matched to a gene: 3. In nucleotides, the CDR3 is TGCGCCAGCAGCCAGGGACAGGCGAACACTGAAGCTTTCTTT. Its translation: CASSQGQANTEAFF.

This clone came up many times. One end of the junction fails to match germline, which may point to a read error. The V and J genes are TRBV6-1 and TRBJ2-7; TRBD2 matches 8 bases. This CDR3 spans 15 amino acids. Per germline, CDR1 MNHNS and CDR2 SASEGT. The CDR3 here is CASSEAGASSYEQYF. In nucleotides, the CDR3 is TGTGCCAGCAGCGAAGCGGGGGCGAGCTCCTACGAGCAGTACTTC.

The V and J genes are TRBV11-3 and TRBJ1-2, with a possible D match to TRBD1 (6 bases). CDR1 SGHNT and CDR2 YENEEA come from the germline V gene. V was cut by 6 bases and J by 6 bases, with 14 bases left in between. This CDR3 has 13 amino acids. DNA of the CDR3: TGTGCCAGCAGATCTGGACAGCGAGATGGCTACACCTTC. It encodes CASRSGQRDGYTF.

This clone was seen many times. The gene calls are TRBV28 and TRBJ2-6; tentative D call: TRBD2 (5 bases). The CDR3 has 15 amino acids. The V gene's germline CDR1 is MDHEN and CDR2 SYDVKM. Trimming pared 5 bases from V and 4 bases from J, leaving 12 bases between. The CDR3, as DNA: TGTGCCAGCAGTGTAAGGACTTCGGGGGCCAACGTCCTGACTTTC. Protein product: CASSVRTSGANVLTF.

For the CDR3, the DNA is TGTGCCAGCAGCCGGGAGGGGACAAGGCCCAGAGAGACCCAGTACTTC. It is translated as CASSREGTRPRETQYF. The chain recombines TRBV5-8 with TRBJ2-5; 8 bases agree with TRBD2. Germline assignment: CDR1 SGHTS and CDR2 YDEGEE. This CDR3 is built from 16 residues. V lost 4 bases to trimming and J lost 4 bases; unmatched junction nucleotides: 12.

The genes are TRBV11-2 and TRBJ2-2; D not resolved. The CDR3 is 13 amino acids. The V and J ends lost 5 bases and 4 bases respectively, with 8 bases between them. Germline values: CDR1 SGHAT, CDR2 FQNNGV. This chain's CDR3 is CASSATPTGELFF. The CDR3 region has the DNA TGTGCCAGCAGCGCCACTCCCACCGGGGAGCTGTTTTTT.